The 26 T cell receptor beta chains listed next were all sequenced from one sample in a study of CXCR3-negative and CXCR3-positive naive CD8 T cells. UMI labels and 5' RACE were used to prepare the TRB cDNA libraries. No DNA is given; TCRdb re-called the 5' RACE reads and lists each CDR3 protein once. In all, the sample yields about 58,000 distinct CDR3 sequences. Input material: naive CXCR3- CD8+ T cells from blood. Regarding subset: CD45RO-CCR7+CD27+CD95- naive CD8+ T cells lacking CXCR3 (TNR3-). Source of these receptors: a human donor in good health. Some clones in this sample may be carry-over from other donors' samples.

CDR3 protein: CASRQGGDRAYNEQFF. V and J are TRBV14 and TRBJ2-1; TCRdb's D call of TRBD1 is untestable without DNA. The CDR3 consists of 16 residues. Germline CDR1 reads SGHDN; CDR2 reads FVKESK.

The chain has TRBV6-5 and TRBJ2-7. Germline CDR1 is MNHEY and CDR2 is SVGAGI. CDR3 length: 13 amino acids. The CDR3 sequence is CASRPYEDDEQYF.

This chain uses TRBV12-3 or TRBV12-4 with TRBJ2-2; TCRdb's D gene call, TRBD1, goes unchecked for lack of DNA. The CDR3 has 15 residues. The CDR3 loop is CASSLEGTVTGELFF.

This chain uses TRBV23-1 with TRBJ2-1; TCRdb designates TRBD1, a call that cannot be tested without DNA. TRBV23-1 is labeled an ORF, and its function is uncertain. The CDR3 sequence is 18 residues long. CDR3 residues: CASSQFRSGPGIYNEQFF.

This chain links TRBV12-3 or TRBV12-4 with TRBJ2-5; TCRdb gives TRBD2 as the D gene, but with no DNA this cannot be confirmed. The CDR3 runs to 16 residues. The CDR3 loop reads CASSYRTSGRAETQYF.

The V call is TRBV6-2 or TRBV6-3, the J call TRBJ2-7; TCRdb names TRBD1, which stays unverified in the absence of DNA. The length of the CDR3 is 18 residues. Germline loops: CDR1 MNHEY, CDR2 SVGEGT. The CDR3 region is CASSFSRDALKTWYEQYF.

This chain joins TRBV7-9 and TRBJ2-3; the TCRdb D gene call, TRBD1, has no DNA to confirm it. The length of the CDR3 is 16 residues. In germline, CDR1 is SEHNR, CDR2 FQNEAQ (reference sequence). The CDR3 region is CASSPTVRGFADTQYF.

This rearrangement joins TRBV20-1 to TRBJ2-3; absent DNA, TCRdb's TRBD1 call cannot be checked. Germline CDR1 DFQATT, CDR2 SNEGSKA (reference sequence). The CDR3 runs to 14 residues. CDR3 sequence reads: CSARDLQGPDTQYF.

This clonotype ranks as medium-sized in terms of frequency. The chain has TRBV4-3 and TRBJ2-3; TCRdb outputs TRBD1, but without DNA this stays unchecked. The CDR3 has 16 amino acids. Germline V gives CDR1 LGHNA, CDR2 YSLEER. CDR3 amino acids: CASSRSSVPSTDTQYF.

This chain joins TRBV28 and TRBJ2-3; the TCRdb call, TRBD1, lacks DNA for checking. The CDR3 is 15 amino acids. CDR1 is MDHEN, CDR2 SYDVKM, per germline. CDR3 sequence: CASSQQVLLPDTQYF.

The V call is TRBV20-1, the J call TRBJ2-7; lacking DNA, the TRBD1 call made by TCRdb goes unchecked. The CDR3 extends over 14 amino acids. Germline V gene data show CDR1 as DFQATT and CDR2 as SNEGSKA (reference sequence). CDR3 loop: CSAREGRVSYEQYF.

The V gene is TRBV29-1, the J gene TRBJ2-7. This CDR3 comprises 13 residues. From germline, CDR1 is SQVTM and CDR2 ANQGSEA. The CDR3 loop is CSVVGVQTYEQYF.

This rearrangement joins TRBV7-8 to TRBJ2-3; without DNA, the TCRdb call of TRBD1 cannot be checked. The CDR3 extends over 13 amino acids. Germline CDR1 and CDR2: SGHVS and FQNEAQ. The CDR3 is CASRPGGTDTQYF. Filled out from reference TRBV7-8 and TRBJ2-3, the complete variable domain reads GAGVSQSPRYKVAKRGQDVALRCDPISGHVSLFWYQQALGQGPEFLTYFQNEAQLDKSGLPSDRFFAERPEGSVSTLKIQRTQQEDSAVYLCASRPGGTDTQYFGPGTRLTVL.

This chain links TRBV29-1 with TRBJ2-3; TCRdb's D gene call, TRBD1, goes unchecked for lack of DNA. The CDR3 is 15 amino acids. The germline V gene has CDR1 SQVTM and CDR2 ANQGSEA. This chain's CDR3 is CSVEGGQGRTDTQYF.

This chain joins TRBV7-2 and TRBJ1-2; TCRdb gives TRBD1 as the D gene, but with no DNA this cannot be confirmed. Germline V lookup: CDR1 SGHTA, CDR2 FQGNSA. The CDR3 totals 15 residues. The CDR3 protein is CASSFAGQGEPGYTF.

V and J are TRBV5-1 and TRBJ1-1; TCRdb outputs TRBD1, but without DNA this stays unchecked. This CDR3 region has 14 residues. From germline, CDR1 is SGHRS and CDR2 YFSETQ. CDR3 sequence: CASSLETGVTEAFF.

The chain combines TRBV12-3 or TRBV12-4 with TRBJ1-5; TCRdb selects TRBD1, and the lack of DNA leaves this call unchecked. The length of the CDR3 is 12 residues. This chain's CDR3 is CASSGGPQPQHF.

This rearrangement joins TRBV9 to TRBJ2-1. CDR1 and CDR2 from the germline V gene are SGDLS and YYNGEE. The CDR3 contains 14 residues. The CDR3 reads CASSPRSDYNEQFF.

The chain employs TRBV29-1 and TRBJ2-1; TCRdb's D call of TRBD2 is untestable without DNA. The CDR3 spans 15 residues. Germline V gives CDR1 SQVTM, CDR2 ANQGSEA. CDR3 region: CSVEKGTSGPNEQFF.

The rearrangement joins TRBV7-8 to TRBJ2-5; as DNA is missing, the TRBD1 call by TCRdb cannot be tested. CDR1 is SGHVS, CDR2 FQNEAQ, per germline. The CDR3 is 16 residues long. CDR3: CASSRISGVQGETQYF.

The V call is TRBV30, the J call TRBJ2-5. This CDR3 contains 13 residues. Per germline, CDR1 GTSNPN and CDR2 SVGIG (reference sequence). The CDR3 protein is CAWSVLSQETQYF.

The CDR3 spells CATSRDLAPGGYGYTF. The rearrangement uses TRBV15 and TRBJ1-2; TCRdb outputs TRBD1, but without DNA this stays unchecked. Germline V gives CDR1 LNHNV, CDR2 YYDKDF (reference sequence). This CDR3 is 16 amino acids long.

The chain links TRBV11-2 to TRBJ2-3; TCRdb lists TRBD1, though no DNA is available to test this call. CDR3 length: 14 amino acids. Germline CDR1 SGHAT, CDR2 FQNNGV. The CDR3 loop reads CASSLGAGEDTQYF.

The CDR3: CASSPRDPDYEQYF. V gene TRBV12-3 or TRBV12-4 combines with J gene TRBJ2-7; without DNA, the TCRdb call of TRBD1 cannot be checked. This CDR3 spans 14 amino acids.

J is TRBJ2-7 and V is TRBV4-1; TCRdb's D gene call, TRBD2, goes unchecked for lack of DNA. Germline V gene lookup returns CDR1 MGHRA and CDR2 YSYEKL. The CDR3 is 15 residues long. The CDR3 sequence is CASSHLGRSHQEQYF.

V is TRBV28 and J is TRBJ2-1; TCRdb gives TRBD2 as the D gene, but with no DNA this cannot be confirmed. The length of the CDR3 is 15 residues. CDR1 is MDHEN and CDR2 is SYDVKM in the germline V gene. CDR3 protein: CASSLVGGGPPGQFF.